This entry features one T cell receptor (beta chain) sequence. The sample comes from a study of type 1 regulatory T cells. Deletions cut 6 bases from V and 7 bases from J, with 16 bases between. This CDR3 comprises 13 residues. Looked up from germline, CDR1 is SQVTM and CDR2 is ANQGSEA. TCRdb independently ran MiXCR on the reads; one entry per CDR3 protein. The sample yields approximately 100,000 distinct CDR3 sequences, around a third seen once. The sequence came from a human donor in good health. Sequencing input: CD4+ T cells, either the whole sample or a sorted fraction (not recorded which). This sequence joins TRBV29-1 and TRBJ2-1; D possibly corresponds to TRBD2 (6 bases). This CDR3 is CSVPGAMGNEQFF. The CDR3 coding sequence is TGCAGCGTCCCGGGAGCCATGGGGAATGAGCAGTTCTTC.